This T cell receptor (beta chain) appears in the sequencing data of a study of blood T cell repertoires in COVID-19. Study-wide background: T cells, B-cell-depleted T cells, or PBMCs provided the cDNA or gDNA that served as material.

This clone has just a few counts. In the authors' workflow: Reference gene primer amplification yielded estimated nucleated cell counts. Libraries were prepared by immunoSEQ multiplex PCR; TCRdb keeps only in-frame clonotypes and omits some of them. Clone size and the V and J calls come from that table; the DNA yielded D and trimming. The table has about 170,000 clones, more than 85% seen once; the top ten hold 7% to 8%. The sample comprised peripheral blood. This TCR was sampled from a woman of 80 years or more in a cohort sampled during active or convalescent COVID-19.

CDR3 coding DNA: TGTGCCATCAGTGACCCCTTGGGGGGTTTTTCAGAAAACACCATATATTTT. Translation gives CAISDPLGGFSENTIYF. V is TRBV10-3 and J is TRBJ1-3; D perhaps matches TRBD1 (5 bases). Germline V lookup: CDR1 ENHRY, CDR2 SYGVKD. Deletions cut 3 bases from V and 6 bases from J, with 21 bases between. The CDR3 covers 17 residues.